These T cell receptor beta chains were read from a single sample in a study of blood T cells in healthy people across ages. TCRdb re-called the 5' RACE reads through MiXCR, storing one row per CDR3 protein. The sample shows about 1,400,000 distinct CDR3 sequences, around two fifths of them seen only once. Sequencing was done on a sample of blood. These receptors all stem from a woman younger than 30 in good health. Each CDR3 is given with its conserved first and last residue. A D gene is named only where the DNA matches it firmly. Clone size is stated in some rows and not others, as once, few, many or a class when expanded.

cdr3_aa cdr3_nt d_call j_call v_call clone_size
CSARDRSGRHYEQFF TGCAGTGCTAGAGATCGTAGCGGGAGGCACTATGAGCAGTTCTTC TRBD2 TRBJ2-1 TRBV20-1 few
CASSSAPFGTGDGYTF TGCGCCAGCAGCTCGGCGCCATTTGGGACAGGGGATGGCTACACCTTC TRBD1 TRBJ1-2 TRBV5-1 few
CVTSRDQGEQYF TGTGTCACCAGCAGAGATCAGGGTGAGCAGTACTTC - TRBJ2-5 TRBV15 -
CASNPGTALQGADQPQHF TGTGCCAGCAACCCTGGGACGGCATTACAGGGGGCGGATCAGCCCCAGCATTTT TRBD1 TRBJ1-5 TRBV6-1 -
CSMLPSGGNIQYF TGCAGCATGCTACCTTCCGGAGGAAACATTCAGTACTTC - TRBJ2-4 TRBV29-1 -
CASSLAPGRYGYTF TGCGCCAGCAGCTTGGCCCCAGGGCGGTATGGCTACACCTTC - TRBJ1-2 TRBV5-1 few
CASRPQGSSGYGYTF TGTGCCAGCAGGCCACAGGGGAGTTCCGGGTATGGCTACACCTTC TRBD1 TRBJ1-2 TRBV6-1 few
CASRGQGGFDGYTF TGCGCCAGCAGGGGACAGGGAGGGTTCGATGGCTACACCTTC TRBD1 TRBJ1-2 TRBV10-2 -
CSASVLPEGNEQFF TGCAGTGCTAGTGTACTACCTGAGGGAAATGAGCAGTTCTTC - TRBJ2-1 TRBV20-1 few
CSAVRDRENYGYTF TGCAGTGCTGTCCGGGACAGGGAAAACTATGGCTACACCTTC TRBD1 TRBJ1-2 TRBV20-1 -
CSASHFDEQFF TGCAGTGCTTCACATTTCGATGAGCAGTTCTTC - TRBJ2-1 TRBV20-1 few
CASSQVVGWRCQETQYF TGTGCCAGCAGCCAAGTGGTGGGATGGAGGTGCCAAGAGACCCAGTACTTC - TRBJ2-5 TRBV14 -
CASSQDGGGTLDGYTF TGCGCCAGCAGCCAAGATGGTGGAGGGACCCTCGATGGCTACACCTTC - TRBJ1-2 TRBV4-1 -
CASSTTSGGQETQYF TGTGCCAGCAGTACCACTAGCGGCGGACAAGAGACCCAGTACTTC TRBD2 TRBJ2-5 TRBV28 -
CASRADRVDGQPQHF TGTGCCAGCAGAGCGGACAGGGTGGATGGTCAGCCCCAGCATTTT TRBD1 TRBJ1-5 TRBV12-3/TRBV12-4 -
CSAPRDLDADTQYF TGCAGTGCTCCTCGGGACCTCGACGCAGATACGCAGTATTTT - TRBJ2-3 TRBV20-1 -
CSGGGDEQFF TGCAGCGGCGGTGGGGATGAGCAGTTCTTC - TRBJ2-1 TRBV29-1 few
CASSEYYGNQPQHF TGTGCCAGCAGTGAATACTATGGCAATCAGCCCCAGCATTTT - TRBJ1-5 TRBV25-1 -
CAILTGDEDYGYTF TGTGCCATATTGACAGGGGATGAAGACTATGGCTACACCTTC TRBD1 TRBJ1-2 TRBV10-3 -
CASSPQNSYGYTF TGTGCCAGCAGCCCACAAAATTCCTATGGCTACACCTTC - TRBJ1-2 TRBV7-9 -
CASSQDSLRSAGANVLTF TGTGCCAGCAGCCAAGATTCCCTGCGGTCGGCAGGGGCCAACGTCCTGACTTTC - TRBJ2-6 TRBV4-2 -
CASSGRDQGGHSNQPQHF TGTGCCAGCAGTGGCCGGGACCAAGGAGGACATAGCAATCAGCCCCAGCATTTT - TRBJ1-5 TRBV6-1 -
CASSPPVLFTGTIVYEQYF TGTGCCAGCAGTCCCCCCGTATTGTTTACCGGGACTATTGTATACGAGCAGTACTTC TRBD2 TRBJ2-7 TRBV28 -
CASSFITMTSGRTNQAKNIQYF TGTGCCAGCAGCTTTATTACTATGACTAGCGGGAGGACGAACCAAGCCAAAAACATTCAGTACTTC TRBD2 TRBJ2-4 TRBV11-1 -
CASSLFRQAGELFF TGTGCCAGCAGCTTATTCCGGCAGGCCGGGGAGCTGTTTTTT - TRBJ2-2 TRBV7-9 -
CASSGYSNSGANVLTF TGTGCCAGCAGTGGATACAGCAACTCTGGGGCCAACGTCCTGACTTTC - TRBJ2-6 TRBV25-1 few
CASSFPSGYTDTQYF TGTGCCAGCAGTTTCCCTAGCGGGTATACAGATACGCAGTATTTT TRBD2 TRBJ2-3 TRBV28 -
CASSPLDGTEAYEQYF TGTGCCAGCAGCCCGCTCGACGGGACGGAGGCCTACGAGCAGTACTTC - TRBJ2-7 TRBV28 -
CSVLGVYEQYF TGCAGCGTTCTCGGGGTCTACGAGCAGTACTTC - TRBJ2-7 TRBV29-1 many
CASRPGTGEAPLHF TGTGCCAGCAGGCCCGGGACAGGGGAAGCACCCCTCCACTTT TRBD1 TRBJ1-6 TRBV2 -
CASSPGNRRTVSSTDTQYF TGTGCCAGCAGCCCGGGGAACAGGAGGACGGTATCTAGCACAGATACGCAGTATTTT - TRBJ2-3 TRBV7-9 -